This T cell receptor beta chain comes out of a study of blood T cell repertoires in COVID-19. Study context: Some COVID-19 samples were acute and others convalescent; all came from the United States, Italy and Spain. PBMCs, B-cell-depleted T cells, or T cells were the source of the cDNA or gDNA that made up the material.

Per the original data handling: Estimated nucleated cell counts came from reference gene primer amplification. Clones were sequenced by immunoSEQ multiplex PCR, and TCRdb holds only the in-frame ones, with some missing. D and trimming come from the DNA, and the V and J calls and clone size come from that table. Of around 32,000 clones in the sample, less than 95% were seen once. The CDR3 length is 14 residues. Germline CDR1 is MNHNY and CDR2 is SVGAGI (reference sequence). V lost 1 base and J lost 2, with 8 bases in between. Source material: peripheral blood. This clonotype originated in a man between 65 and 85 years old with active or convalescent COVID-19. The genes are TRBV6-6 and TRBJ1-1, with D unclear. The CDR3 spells CASSYWRINTEAFF. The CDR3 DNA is TGTGCCAGCAGTTACTGGAGGATTAACACTGAAGCTTTCTTT.